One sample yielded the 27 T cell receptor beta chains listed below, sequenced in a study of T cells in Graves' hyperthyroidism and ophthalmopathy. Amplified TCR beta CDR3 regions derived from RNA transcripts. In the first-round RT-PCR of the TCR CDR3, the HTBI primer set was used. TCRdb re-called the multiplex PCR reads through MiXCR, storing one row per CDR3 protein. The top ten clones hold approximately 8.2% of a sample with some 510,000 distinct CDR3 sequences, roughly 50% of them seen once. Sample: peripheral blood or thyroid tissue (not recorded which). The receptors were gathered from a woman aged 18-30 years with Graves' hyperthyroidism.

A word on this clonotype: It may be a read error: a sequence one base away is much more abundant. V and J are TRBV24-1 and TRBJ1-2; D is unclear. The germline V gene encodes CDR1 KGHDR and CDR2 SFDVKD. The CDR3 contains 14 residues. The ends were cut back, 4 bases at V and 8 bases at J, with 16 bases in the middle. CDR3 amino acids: CATSDPGGVLGYTF. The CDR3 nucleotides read TGTGCCACCAGTGACCCCGGCGGGGTGCTGGGCTACACCTTC.

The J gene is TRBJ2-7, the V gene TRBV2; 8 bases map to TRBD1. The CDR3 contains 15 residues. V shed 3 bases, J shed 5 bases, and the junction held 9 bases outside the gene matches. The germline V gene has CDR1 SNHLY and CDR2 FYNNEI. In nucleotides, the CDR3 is TGTGCCAGCAGTGATATGCAGGGGGCGGCGGACGAGCAGTACTTC. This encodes CASSDMQGAADEQYF. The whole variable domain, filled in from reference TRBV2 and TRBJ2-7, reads EPEVTQTPSHQVTQMGQEVILRCVPISNHLYFYWYRQILGQKVEFLVSFYNNEISEKSEIFDDQFSVERPDGSNFTLKIRSTKLEDSAMYFCASSDMQGAADEQYFGPGTRLTVT.

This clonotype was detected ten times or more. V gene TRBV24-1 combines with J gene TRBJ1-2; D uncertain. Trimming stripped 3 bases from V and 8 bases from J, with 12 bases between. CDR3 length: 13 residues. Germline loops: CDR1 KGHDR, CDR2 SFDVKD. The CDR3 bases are TGTGCCACCAGTGATGAACAGTGGGGAGGCTACACCTTC. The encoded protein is CATSDEQWGGYTF.

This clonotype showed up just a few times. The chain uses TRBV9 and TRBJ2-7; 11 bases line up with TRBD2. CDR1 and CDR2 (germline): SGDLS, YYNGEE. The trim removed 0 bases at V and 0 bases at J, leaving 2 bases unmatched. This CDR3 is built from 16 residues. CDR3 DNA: TGTGCCAGCAGCGTAGCTACTAGCGGGAGCTCCTACGAGCAGTACTTC. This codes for CASSVATSGSSYEQYF.

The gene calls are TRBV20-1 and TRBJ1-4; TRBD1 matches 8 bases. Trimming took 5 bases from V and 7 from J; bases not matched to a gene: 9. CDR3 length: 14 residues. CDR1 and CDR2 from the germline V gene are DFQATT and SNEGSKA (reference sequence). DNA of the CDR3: TGCAGTGCTCCTGACAGGGGAGGAAGTGAAAAACTGTTTTTT. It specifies CSAPDRGGSEKLFF.

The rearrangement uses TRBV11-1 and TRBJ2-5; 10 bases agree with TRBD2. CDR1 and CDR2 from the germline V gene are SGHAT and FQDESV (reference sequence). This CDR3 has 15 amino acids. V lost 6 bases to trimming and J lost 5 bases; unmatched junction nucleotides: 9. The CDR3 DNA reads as TGTGCCAGCAGTTACCTAGCGGGAGTTGCGGAGACCCAGTACTTC. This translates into CASSYLAGVAETQYF.

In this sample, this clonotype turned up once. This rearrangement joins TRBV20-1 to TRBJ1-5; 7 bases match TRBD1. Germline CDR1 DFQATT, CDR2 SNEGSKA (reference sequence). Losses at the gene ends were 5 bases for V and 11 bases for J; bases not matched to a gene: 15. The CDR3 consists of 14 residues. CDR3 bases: TGCAGTGCTCAGCCGGGACAGCCCTTTGGGTCCCAGCATTTT. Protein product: CSAQPGQPFGSQHF.

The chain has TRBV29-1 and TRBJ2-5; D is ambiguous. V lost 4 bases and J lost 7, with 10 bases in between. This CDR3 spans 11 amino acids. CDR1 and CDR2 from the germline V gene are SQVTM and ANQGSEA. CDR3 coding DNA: TGCAGCGTTGTATTGTCGGGGACCCAGTACTTC. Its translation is CSVVLSGTQYF.

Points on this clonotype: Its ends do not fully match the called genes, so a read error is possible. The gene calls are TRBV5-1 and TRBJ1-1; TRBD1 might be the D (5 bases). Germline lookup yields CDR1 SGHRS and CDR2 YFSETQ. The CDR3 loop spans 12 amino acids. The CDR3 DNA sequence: TGCGCCAGCAGCGCCTGGTCCGGCGGGGCTTCCTTT. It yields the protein CASSAWSGGASF.

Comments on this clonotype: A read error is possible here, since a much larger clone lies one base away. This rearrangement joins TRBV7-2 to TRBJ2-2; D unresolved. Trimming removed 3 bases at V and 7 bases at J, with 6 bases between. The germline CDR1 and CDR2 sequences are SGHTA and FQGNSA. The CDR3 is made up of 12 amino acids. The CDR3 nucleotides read TGTGCCAGCAGCTTGAGGATCGGGGAGCTGTTTTTT. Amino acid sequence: CASSLRIGELFF. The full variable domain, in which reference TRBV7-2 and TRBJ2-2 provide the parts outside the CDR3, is GAGVSQSPSNKVTEKGKDVELRCDPISGHTALYWYRQSLGQGLEFLIYFQGNSAPDKSGLPSDRFSAERTGGSVSTLTIQRTQQEDSAVYLCASSLRIGELFFGEGSRLTVL.

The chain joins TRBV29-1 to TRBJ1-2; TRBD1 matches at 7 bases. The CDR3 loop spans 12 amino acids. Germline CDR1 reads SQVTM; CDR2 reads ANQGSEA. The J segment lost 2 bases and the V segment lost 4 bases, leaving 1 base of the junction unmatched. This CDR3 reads CSVGQGNYGYTF. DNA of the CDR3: TGCAGCGTTGGACAGGGCAACTATGGCTACACCTTC. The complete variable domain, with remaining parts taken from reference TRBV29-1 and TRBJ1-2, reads SAVISQKPSRDICQRGTSLTIQCQVDSQVTMMFWYRQQPGQSLTLIATANQGSEATYESGFVIDKFPISRPNLTFSTLTVSNMSPEDSSIYLCSVGQGNYGYTFGSGTRLTVV.

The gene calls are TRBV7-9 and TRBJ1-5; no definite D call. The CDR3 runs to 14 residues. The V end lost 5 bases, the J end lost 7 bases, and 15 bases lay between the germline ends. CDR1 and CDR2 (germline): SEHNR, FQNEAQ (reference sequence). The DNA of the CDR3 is TGTGCCAGCAGCCCTTCTAACTCAAGGCAGCCCCAGCATTTT. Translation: CASSPSNSRQPQHF. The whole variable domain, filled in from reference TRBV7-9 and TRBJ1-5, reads DTGVSQNPRHKITKRGQNVTFRCDPISEHNRLYWYRQTLGQGPEFLTYFQNEAQLEKSRLLSDRFSAERPKGSFSTLEIQRTEQGDSAMYLCASSPSNSRQPQHFGDGTRLSIL.

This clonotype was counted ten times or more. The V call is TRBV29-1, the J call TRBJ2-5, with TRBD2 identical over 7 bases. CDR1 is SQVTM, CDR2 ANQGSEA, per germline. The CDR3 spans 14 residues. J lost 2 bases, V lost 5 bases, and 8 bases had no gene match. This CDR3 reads CSVLHRGEQETQYF. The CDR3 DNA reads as TGCAGCGTTCTCCACCGGGGGGAGCAAGAGACCCAGTACTTC.

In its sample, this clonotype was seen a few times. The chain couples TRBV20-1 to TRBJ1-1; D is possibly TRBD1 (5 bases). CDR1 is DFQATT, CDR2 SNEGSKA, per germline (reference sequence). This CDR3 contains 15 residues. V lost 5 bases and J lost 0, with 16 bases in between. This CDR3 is CSASGIGEVNTEAFF. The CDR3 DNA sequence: TGCAGTGCTTCAGGGATAGGTGAGGTGAACACTGAAGCTTTCTTT.

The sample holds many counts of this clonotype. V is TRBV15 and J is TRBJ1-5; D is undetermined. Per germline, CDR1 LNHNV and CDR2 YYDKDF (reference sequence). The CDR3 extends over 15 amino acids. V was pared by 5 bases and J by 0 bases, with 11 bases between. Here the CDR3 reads CATSGYTASNQPQHF. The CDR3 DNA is TGTGCCACCAGCGGATATACAGCTAGCAATCAGCCCCAGCATTTT. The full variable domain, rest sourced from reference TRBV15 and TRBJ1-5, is DAMVIQNPRYQVTQFGKPVTLSCSQTLNHNVMYWYQQKSSQAPKLLFHYYDKDFNNEADTPDNFQSRRPNTSFCFLDIRSPGLGDTAMYLCATSGYTASNQPQHFGDGTRLSIL.

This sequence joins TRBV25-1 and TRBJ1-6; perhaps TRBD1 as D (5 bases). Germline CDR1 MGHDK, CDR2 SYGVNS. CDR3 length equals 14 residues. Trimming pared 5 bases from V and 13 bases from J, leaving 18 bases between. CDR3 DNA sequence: TGTGCCAGCAGTCAGGGATCGGCAATCACCCCCCTCCACTTT. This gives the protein CASSQGSAITPLHF.

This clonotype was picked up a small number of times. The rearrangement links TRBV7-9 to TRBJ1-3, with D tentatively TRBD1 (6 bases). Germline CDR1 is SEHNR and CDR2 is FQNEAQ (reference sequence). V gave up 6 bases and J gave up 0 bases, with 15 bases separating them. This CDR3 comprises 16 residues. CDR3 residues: CASSWGRGNSGNTIYF. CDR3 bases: TGTGCCAGCAGTTGGGGGCGGGGGAACTCTGGAAACACCATATATTTT.

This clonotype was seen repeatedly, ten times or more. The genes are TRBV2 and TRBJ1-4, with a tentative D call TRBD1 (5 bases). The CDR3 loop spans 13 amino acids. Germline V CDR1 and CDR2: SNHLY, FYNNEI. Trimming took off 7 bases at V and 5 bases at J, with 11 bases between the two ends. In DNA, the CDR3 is TGTGCCAGCACGCGGAACAGGAATGAAAAACTGTTTTTT. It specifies CASTRNRNEKLFF.

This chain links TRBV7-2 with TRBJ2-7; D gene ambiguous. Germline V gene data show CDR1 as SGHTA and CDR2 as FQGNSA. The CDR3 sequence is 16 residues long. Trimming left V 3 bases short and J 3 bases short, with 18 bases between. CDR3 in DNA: TGTGCCAGCAGCTTGGTAGGGCCCAATAAGTACTACGAGCAGTACTTC. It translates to CASSLVGPNKYYEQYF.

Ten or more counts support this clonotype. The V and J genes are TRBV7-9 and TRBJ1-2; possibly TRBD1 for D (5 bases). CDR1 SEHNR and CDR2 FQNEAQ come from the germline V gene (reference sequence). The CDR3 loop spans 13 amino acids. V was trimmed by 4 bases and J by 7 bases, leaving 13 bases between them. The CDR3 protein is CASSSQGWSGYTF. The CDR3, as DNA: TGTGCCAGCAGCTCCCAGGGTTGGAGTGGCTACACCTTC.

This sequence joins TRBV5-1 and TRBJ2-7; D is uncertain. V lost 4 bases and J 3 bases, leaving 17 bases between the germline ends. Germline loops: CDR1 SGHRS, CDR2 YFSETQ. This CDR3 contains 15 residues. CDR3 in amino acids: CASSQESHYGYEQYF. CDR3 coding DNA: TGCGCCAGCAGCCAAGAATCCCACTATGGCTACGAGCAGTACTTC.

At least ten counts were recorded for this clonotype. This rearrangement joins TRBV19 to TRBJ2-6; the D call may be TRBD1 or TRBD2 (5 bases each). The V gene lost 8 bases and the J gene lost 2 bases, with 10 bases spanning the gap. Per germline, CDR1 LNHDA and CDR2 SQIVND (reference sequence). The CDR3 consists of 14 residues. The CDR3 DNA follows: TGTGCCAGTTACCCGGGACCTGGGGCCAACGTCCTGACTTTC. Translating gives CASYPGPGANVLTF.

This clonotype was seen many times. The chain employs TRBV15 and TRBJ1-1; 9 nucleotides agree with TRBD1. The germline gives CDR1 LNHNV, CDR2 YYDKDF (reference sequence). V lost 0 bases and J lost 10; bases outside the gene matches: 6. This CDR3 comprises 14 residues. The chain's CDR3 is CATSRDSGQGRAFF. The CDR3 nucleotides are TGTGCCACCAGCAGAGATAGCGGACAGGGGAGAGCTTTCTTT.

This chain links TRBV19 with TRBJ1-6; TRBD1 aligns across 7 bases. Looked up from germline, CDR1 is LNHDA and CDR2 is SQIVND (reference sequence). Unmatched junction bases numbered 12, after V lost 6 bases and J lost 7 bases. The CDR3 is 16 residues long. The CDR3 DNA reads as TGTGCCAGTAGAACGACAGGGTCAGGTGGGAATTCACCCCTCCACTTT. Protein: CASRTTGSGGNSPLHF. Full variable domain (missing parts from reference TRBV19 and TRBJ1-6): DGGITQSPKYLFRKEGQNVTLSCEQNLNHDAMYWYRQDPGQGLRLIYYSQIVNDFQKGDIAEGYSVSREKKESFPLTVTSAQKNPTAFYLCASRTTGSGGNSPLHFGNGTRLTVT.

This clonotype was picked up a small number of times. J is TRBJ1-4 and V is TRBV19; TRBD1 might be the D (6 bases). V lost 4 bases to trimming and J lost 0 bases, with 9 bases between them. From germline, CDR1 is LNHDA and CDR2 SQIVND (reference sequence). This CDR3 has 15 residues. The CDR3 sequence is CASSTGASTNEKLFF. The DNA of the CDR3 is TGTGCCAGTAGTACAGGGGCCTCAACTAATGAAAAACTGTTTTTT.

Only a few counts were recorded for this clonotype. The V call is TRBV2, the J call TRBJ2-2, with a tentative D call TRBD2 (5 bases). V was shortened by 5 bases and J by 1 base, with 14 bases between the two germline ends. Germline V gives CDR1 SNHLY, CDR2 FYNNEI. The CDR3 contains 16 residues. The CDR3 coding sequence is TGTGCCAGCAGTTTCGACTACCGAATGAACACCGGGGAGCTGTTTTTT. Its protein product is CASSFDYRMNTGELFF.

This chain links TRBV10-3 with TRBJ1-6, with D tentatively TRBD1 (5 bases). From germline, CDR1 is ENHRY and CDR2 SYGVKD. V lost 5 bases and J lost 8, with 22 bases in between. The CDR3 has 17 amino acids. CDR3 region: CAISLSGQDNVDSPLHF. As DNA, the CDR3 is TGTGCCATCAGTCTCAGTGGCCAGGACAACGTGGATTCACCCCTCCACTTT.